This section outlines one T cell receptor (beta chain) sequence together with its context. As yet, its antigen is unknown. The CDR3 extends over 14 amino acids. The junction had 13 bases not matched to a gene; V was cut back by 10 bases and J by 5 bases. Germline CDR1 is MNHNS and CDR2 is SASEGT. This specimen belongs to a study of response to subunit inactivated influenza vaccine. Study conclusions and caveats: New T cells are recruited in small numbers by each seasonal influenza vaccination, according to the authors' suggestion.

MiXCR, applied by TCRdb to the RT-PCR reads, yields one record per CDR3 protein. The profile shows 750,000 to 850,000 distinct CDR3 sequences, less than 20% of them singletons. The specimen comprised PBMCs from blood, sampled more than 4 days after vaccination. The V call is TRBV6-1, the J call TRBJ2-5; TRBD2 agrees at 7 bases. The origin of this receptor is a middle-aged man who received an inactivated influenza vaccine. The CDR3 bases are TGTGCCACCTCCGCCCGGGGGGATGGGGAGACCCAGTACTTC. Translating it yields CATSARGDGETQYF.